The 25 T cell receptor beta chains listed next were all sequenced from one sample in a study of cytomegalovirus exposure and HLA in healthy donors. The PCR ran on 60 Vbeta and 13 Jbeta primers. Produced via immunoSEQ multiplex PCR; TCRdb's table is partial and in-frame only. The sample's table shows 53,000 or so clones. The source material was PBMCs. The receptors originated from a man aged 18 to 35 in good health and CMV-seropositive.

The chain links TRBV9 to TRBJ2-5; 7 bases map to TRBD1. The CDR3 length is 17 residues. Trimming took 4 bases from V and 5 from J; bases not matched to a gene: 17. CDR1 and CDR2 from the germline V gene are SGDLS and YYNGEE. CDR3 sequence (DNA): TGTGCCAGCAGCCCCTCTAGGGGGCTCGATATCCGGGAGACCCAGTACTTC. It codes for CASSPSRGLDIRETQYF.

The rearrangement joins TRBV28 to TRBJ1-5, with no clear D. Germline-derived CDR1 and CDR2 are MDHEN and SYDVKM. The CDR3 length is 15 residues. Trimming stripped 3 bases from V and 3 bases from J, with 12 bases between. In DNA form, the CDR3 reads TGTGCCAGCAGTTTTTTGAGGGTTATCAATCAGCCCCAGCATTTT. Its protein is CASSFLRVINQPQHF.

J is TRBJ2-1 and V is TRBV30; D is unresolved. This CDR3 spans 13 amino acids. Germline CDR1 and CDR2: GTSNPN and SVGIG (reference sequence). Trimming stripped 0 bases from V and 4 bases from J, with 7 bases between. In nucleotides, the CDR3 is TGTGCCTGGAGTGTTATAGAGTACAATGAGCAGTTCTTC. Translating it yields CAWSVIEYNEQFF.

CDR3 sequence (DNA): TGCGCCAGCAGCTTACCCTCATCCTACGAGCAGTACTTC. It encodes CASSLPSSYEQYF. The chain employs TRBV5-1 and TRBJ2-5; D unclear. The end of the DNA fits TRBJ2-7 better, so the J call may be wrong. Germline CDR1 and CDR2: SGHRS and YFSETQ. CDR3 length equals 13 residues.

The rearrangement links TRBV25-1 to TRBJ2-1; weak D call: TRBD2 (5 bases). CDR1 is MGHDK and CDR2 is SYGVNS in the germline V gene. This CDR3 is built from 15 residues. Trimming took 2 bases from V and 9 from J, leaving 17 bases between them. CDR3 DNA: TGTGCCAGCAGTGAAAGGAGGACTCCAGGCCCTGAGCAGTTCTTC. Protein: CASSERRTPGPEQFF.

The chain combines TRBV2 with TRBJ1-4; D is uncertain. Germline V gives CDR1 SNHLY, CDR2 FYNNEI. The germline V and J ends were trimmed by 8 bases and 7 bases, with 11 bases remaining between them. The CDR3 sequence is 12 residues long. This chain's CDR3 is CASAKGGEKLFF. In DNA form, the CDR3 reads TGTGCCAGCGCAAAGGGAGGTGAAAAACTGTTTTTT. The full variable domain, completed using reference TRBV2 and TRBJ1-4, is EPEVTQTPSHQVTQMGQEVILRCVPISNHLYFYWYRQILGQKVEFLVSFYNNEISEKSEIFDDQFSVERPDGSNFTLKIRSTKLEDSAMYFCASAKGGEKLFFGSGTQLSVL.

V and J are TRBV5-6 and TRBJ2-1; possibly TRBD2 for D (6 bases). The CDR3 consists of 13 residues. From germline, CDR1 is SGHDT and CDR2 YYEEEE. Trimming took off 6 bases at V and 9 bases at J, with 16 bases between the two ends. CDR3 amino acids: CASTPQSGLEQFF. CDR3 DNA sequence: TGTGCCAGCACCCCACAAAGCGGGCTTGAGCAGTTCTTC.

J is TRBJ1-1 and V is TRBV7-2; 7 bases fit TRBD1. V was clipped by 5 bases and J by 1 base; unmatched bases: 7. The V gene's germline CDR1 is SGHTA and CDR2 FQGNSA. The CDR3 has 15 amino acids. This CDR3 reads CASSGLTGPNTEAFF. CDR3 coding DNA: TGTGCCAGCAGCGGACTGACAGGGCCGAACACTGAAGCTTTCTTT.

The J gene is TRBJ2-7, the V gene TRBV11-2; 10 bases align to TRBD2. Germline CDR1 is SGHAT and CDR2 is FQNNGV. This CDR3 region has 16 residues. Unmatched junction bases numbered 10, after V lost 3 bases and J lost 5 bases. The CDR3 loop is CASSLERLAGSHEQYF. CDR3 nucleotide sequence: TGTGCCAGCAGCTTGGAAAGACTAGCGGGCTCACACGAGCAGTACTTC.

The CDR3 loop is CASRRPGSTDTQYF. CDR3 in DNA: TGTGCCAGCAGGCGACCAGGGAGCACAGATACGCAGTATTTT. The V and J genes are TRBV6-5 and TRBJ2-3; D is possibly TRBD1 (5 bases). CDR1 is MNHEY, CDR2 SVGAGI, per germline. This CDR3 spans 14 amino acids. V lost 6 bases to trimming and J lost 0 bases, with 10 bases between them.

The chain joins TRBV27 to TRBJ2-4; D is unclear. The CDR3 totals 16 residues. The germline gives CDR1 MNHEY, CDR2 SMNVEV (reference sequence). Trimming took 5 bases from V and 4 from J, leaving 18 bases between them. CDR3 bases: TGTGCCAGCAGTCGTGTGATGAGCCTCTCAAAAAACATTCAGTACTTC. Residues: CASSRVMSLSKNIQYF.

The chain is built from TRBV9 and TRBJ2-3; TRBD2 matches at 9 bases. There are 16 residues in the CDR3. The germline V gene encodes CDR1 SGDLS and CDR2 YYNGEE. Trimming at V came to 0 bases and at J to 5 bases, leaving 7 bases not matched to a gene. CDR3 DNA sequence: TGTGCCAGCAGCGTAGCCCTGACTAGCGGAGGAGATACGCAGTATTTT. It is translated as CASSVALTSGGDTQYF.

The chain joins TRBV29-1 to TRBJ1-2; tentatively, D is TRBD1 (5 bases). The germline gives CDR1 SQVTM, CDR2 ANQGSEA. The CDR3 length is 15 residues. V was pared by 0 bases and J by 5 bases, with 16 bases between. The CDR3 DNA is TGCAGCGTTGAAGATCGGGGGGGTGCCAGATATGGCTACACCTTC. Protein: CSVEDRGGARYGYTF.

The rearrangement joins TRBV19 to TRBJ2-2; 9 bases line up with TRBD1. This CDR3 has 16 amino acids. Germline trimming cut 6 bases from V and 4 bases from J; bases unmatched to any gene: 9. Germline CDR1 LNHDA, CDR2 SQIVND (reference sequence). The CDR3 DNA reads TGTGCCAGTAGAACAACGACAGGGGGGTTCACCGGGGAGCTGTTTTTT. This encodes CASRTTTGGFTGELFF.

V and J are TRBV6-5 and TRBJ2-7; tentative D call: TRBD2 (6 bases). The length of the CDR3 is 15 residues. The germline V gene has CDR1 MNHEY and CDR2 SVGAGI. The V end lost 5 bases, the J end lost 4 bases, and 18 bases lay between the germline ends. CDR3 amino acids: CASSGRGAGRYEQYF. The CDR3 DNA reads TGTGCCAGCAGTGGCCGTGGTGCAGGGAGGTACGAGCAGTACTTC.

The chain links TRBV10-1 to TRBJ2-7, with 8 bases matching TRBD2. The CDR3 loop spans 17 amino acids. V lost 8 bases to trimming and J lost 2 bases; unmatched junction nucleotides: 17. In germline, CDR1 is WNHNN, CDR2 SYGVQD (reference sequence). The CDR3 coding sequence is TGCGCCAGCTCCGGGACTAGAAAGACCAGAGGGCCCTACGAGCAGTACTTC. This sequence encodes CASSGTRKTRGPYEQYF.

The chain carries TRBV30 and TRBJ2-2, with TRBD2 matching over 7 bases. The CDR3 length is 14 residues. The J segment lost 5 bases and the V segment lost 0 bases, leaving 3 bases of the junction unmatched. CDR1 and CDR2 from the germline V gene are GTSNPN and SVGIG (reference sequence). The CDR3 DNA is TGTGCCTGGAGTGTGGGGCGGGAGACCGGGGAGCTGTTTTTT. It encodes CAWSVGRETGELFF.

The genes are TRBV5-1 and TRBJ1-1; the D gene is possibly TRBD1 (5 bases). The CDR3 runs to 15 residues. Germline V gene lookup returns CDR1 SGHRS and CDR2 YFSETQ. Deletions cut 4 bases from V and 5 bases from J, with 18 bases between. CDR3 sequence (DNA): TGCGCCAGCAGCAGCAACTCCGCCAGGGATACTGAAGCTTTCTTT. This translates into CASSSNSARDTEAFF.

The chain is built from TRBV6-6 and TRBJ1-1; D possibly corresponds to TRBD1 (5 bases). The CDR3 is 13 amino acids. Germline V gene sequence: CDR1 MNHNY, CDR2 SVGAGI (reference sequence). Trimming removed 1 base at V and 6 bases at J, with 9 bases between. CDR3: CASSYLSGAEAFF. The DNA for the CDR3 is TGTGCCAGCAGTTACTTGTCGGGGGCTGAAGCTTTCTTT.

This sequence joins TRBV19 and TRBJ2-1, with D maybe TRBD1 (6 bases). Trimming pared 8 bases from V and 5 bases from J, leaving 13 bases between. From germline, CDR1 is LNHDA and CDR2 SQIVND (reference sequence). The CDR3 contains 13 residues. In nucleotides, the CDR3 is TGTGCCAGTGGGCAGGGGATGGACAATGAGCAGTTCTTC. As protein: CASGQGMDNEQFF.

In DNA, the CDR3 is TGTGCCAGCAGTTTAGTGGGACAGGGGTGGTACGAGCAGTACTTC. Residues: CASSLVGQGWYEQYF. The chain employs TRBV27 and TRBJ2-7; 10 bases match TRBD1. This CDR3 is 15 amino acids long. From germline, CDR1 is MNHEY and CDR2 SMNVEV (reference sequence). With 2 bases clipped from V and 4 bases from J, the junction kept 5 bases outside the gene matches.

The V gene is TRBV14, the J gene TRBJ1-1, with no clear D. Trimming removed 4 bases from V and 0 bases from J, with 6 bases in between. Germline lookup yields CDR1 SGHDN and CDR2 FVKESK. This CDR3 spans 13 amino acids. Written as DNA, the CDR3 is TGTGCCAGCAGCCCTCAGATGAACACTGAAGCTTTCTTT. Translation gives CASSPQMNTEAFF. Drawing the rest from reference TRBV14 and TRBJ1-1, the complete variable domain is EAGVTQFPSHSVIEKGQTVTLRCDPISGHDNLYWYRRVMGKEIKFLLHFVKESKQDESGMPNNRFLAERTGGTYSTLKVQPAELEDSGVYFCASSPQMNTEAFFGQGTRLTVV.

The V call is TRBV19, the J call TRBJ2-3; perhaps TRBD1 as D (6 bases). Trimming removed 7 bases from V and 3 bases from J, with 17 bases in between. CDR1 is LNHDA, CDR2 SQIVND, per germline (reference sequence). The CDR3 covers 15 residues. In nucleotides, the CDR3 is TGTGCCAGTAAGCCCCAGGGGAAGGAGACAGATACGCAGTATTTT. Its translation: CASKPQGKETDTQYF.

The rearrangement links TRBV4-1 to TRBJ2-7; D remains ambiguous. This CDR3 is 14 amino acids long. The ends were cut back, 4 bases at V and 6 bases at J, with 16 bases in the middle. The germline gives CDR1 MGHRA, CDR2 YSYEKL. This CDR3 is CASSRSRWQSEQYF. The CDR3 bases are TGCGCCAGCAGCCGTTCGAGGTGGCAGAGCGAGCAGTACTTC.

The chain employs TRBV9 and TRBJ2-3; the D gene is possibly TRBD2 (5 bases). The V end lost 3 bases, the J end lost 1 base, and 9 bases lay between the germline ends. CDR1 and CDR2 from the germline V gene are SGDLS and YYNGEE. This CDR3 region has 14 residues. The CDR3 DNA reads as TGTGCCAGCAGCGCCTCCGGGGGCACAGATACGCAGTATTTT. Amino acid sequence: CASSASGGTDTQYF.